This T cell receptor (beta chain) comes out of a study of blood T cell repertoires in COVID-19. Study-wide context: T cells, B-cell-depleted T cells, or PBMCs provided the cDNA or gDNA that served as material.

Produced via immunoSEQ multiplex PCR; TCRdb's table is partial and in-frame only. Here the sample spans 250,000 to 350,000 clones, roughly 85% being singletons. Germline values: CDR1 SGHRS, CDR2 YFSETQ. The V segment lost 4 bases and the J segment 4 bases; nucleotides outside the gene matches: 5. The CDR3 length is 14 residues. Assignments of participants to cohorts depended upon their own reported clinical history. The receptor was isolated from a woman aged 45-59 years who had recovered from COVID-19. The source material was PBMCs or T cells enriched from blood (not recorded which). The chain combines TRBV5-1 with TRBJ1-5; 7 bases match TRBD1. CDR3: CASSEGAVNQPQHF. As DNA, the CDR3 is TGCGCCAGCAGCGAGGGGGCCGTTAATCAGCCCCAGCATTTT.